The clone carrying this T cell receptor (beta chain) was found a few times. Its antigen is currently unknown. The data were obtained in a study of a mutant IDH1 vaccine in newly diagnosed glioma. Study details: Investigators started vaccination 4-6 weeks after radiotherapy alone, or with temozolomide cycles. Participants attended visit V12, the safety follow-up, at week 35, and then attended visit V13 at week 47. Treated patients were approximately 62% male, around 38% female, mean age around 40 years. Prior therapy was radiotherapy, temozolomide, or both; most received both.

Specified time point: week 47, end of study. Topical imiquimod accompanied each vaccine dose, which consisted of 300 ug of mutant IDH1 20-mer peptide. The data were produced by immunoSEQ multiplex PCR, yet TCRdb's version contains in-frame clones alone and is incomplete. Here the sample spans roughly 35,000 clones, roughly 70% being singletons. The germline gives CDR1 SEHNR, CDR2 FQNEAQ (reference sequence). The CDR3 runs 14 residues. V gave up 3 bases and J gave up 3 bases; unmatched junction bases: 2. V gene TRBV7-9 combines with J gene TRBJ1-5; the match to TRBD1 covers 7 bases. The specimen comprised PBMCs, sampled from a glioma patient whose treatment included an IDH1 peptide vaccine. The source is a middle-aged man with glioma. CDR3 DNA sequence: TGTGCCAGCAGCTTGGGACAGAACAATCAGCCCCAGCATTTT. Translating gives CASSLGQNNQPQHF.